These T cell receptor beta chains were read from a single sample in a study of cytomegalovirus exposure and HLA in healthy donors. Only in-frame clones appear in the TCRdb table, and some are missing; sequencing was by immunoSEQ multiplex PCR. The data contain 30,000 to 40,000 clones, around 68% of them singletons. The sample comprised PBMCs. These receptors were obtained from a man aged 35 to 55 in good health and CMV-seronegative. Each CDR3 is given with its conserved first and last residue. Fields, in order: V gene, J gene, D gene, clone size, CDR3 protein, CDR3 DNA. The D gene is left open where the match is weak. Where a row states a size, it is once, few, many or the class of an expanded clone; other rows omit it.

V gene: TRBV11-2; J gene: TRBJ2-5; D gene: NA; clone size: NA; CDR3 protein: CASSSFGGGQETQYF; CDR3 DNA: TGTGCCAGCAGCTCGTTCGGGGGAGGTCAAGAGACCCAGTACTTC
V gene: TRBV5-4; J gene: TRBJ2-5; D gene: NA; clone size: NA; CDR3 protein: CASPRRGETQYF; CDR3 DNA: TGTGCCAGCCCCAGAAGGGGAGAGACCCAGTACTTC
V gene: TRBV5-6; J gene: TRBJ1-4; D gene: NA; clone size: NA; CDR3 protein: CASSLLGGRSDEKLFF; CDR3 DNA: TGTGCCAGCAGTCTGTTGGGGGGACGGTCGGATGAAAAACTGTTTTTT
V gene: TRBV4-1; J gene: TRBJ2-5; D gene: NA; clone size: NA; CDR3 protein: CASSLAGRPETQYF; CDR3 DNA: TGCGCCAGCAGCCTAGCTGGGAGACCAGAGACCCAGTACTTC
V gene: TRBV9; J gene: TRBJ1-2; D gene: NA; clone size: NA; CDR3 protein: CASSVDVVDSYGYTF; CDR3 DNA: TGTGCCAGCAGCGTAGATGTGGTGGACAGCTATGGCTACACCTTC
V gene: TRBV18; J gene: TRBJ2-7; D gene: TRBD1; clone size: NA; CDR3 protein: CASSPSQGAYEQYF; CDR3 DNA: TGTGCCAGCTCACCTAGTCAGGGGGCCTACGAGCAGTACTTC
V gene: TRBV28; J gene: TRBJ1-2; D gene: TRBD1; clone size: NA; CDR3 protein: CAGCKGTGVYGYTF; CDR3 DNA: TGTGCCGGTTGCAAGGGGACAGGGGTCTATGGCTACACCTTC
V gene: TRBV5-1; J gene: TRBJ1-2; D gene: NA; clone size: few; CDR3 protein: CASSSDSAYNYGYTF; CDR3 DNA: TGCGCCAGCAGCTCGGACAGCGCCTATAACTATGGCTACACCTTC
V gene: TRBV2; J gene: TRBJ2-7; D gene: TRBD1; clone size: NA; CDR3 protein: CASNRDRSYEQYF; CDR3 DNA: TGTGCCAGCAACCGGGACAGGTCCTACGAGCAGTACTTC
V gene: TRBV7-2; J gene: TRBJ1-2; D gene: NA; clone size: NA; CDR3 protein: CASSLGVSGGYTF; CDR3 DNA: TGTGCCAGCAGCTTAGGGGTTTCGGGAGGCTACACCTTC
V gene: TRBV6-1; J gene: TRBJ2-1; D gene: TRBD1; clone size: few; CDR3 protein: CASGQGQGAKNEQFF; CDR3 DNA: TGTGCCAGCGGTCAGGGGCAGGGGGCGAAGAATGAGCAGTTCTTC
V gene: TRBV9; J gene: TRBJ1-3; D gene: NA; clone size: NA; CDR3 protein: CASSVDGSSGNTIYF; CDR3 DNA: TGTGCCAGCAGCGTAGATGGCAGCTCTGGAAACACCATATATTTT
V gene: TRBV9; J gene: TRBJ2-1; D gene: NA; clone size: NA; CDR3 protein: CASSVRDLYNEQFF; CDR3 DNA: TGTGCCAGCAGCGTCCGGGACTTATACAATGAGCAGTTCTTC
V gene: TRBV5-5; J gene: TRBJ1-6; D gene: NA; clone size: few; CDR3 protein: CASSLHGGNSPLHF; CDR3 DNA: TGTGCCAGCAGCTTGCACGGGGGGAATTCACCCCTCCACTTT
V gene: TRBV7-2; J gene: TRBJ1-4; D gene: TRBD1; clone size: NA; CDR3 protein: CASSLAGGGDNEKLFF; CDR3 DNA: TGTGCCAGCAGCTTAGCAGGAGGGGGCGATAATGAAAAACTGTTTTTT
V gene: TRBV10-3; J gene: TRBJ2-7; D gene: TRBD2; clone size: NA; CDR3 protein: CAATPSGGFYEQYF; CDR3 DNA: TGTGCCGCCACCCCTAGCGGGGGATTCTACGAGCAGTACTTC
V gene: TRBV28; J gene: TRBJ2-7; D gene: TRBD1; clone size: NA; CDR3 protein: CASSTGQGAFEQYF; CDR3 DNA: TGTGCCAGCAGCACGGGACAGGGGGCCTTCGAGCAGTACTTC
V gene: TRBV29-1; J gene: TRBJ2-7; D gene: TRBD1; clone size: NA; CDR3 protein: CSVGTGAGTYEQYF; CDR3 DNA: TGCAGCGTCGGGACAGGGGCAGGGACCTACGAGCAGTACTTC
V gene: TRBV27; J gene: TRBJ1-2; D gene: TRBD1; clone size: NA; CDR3 protein: CASRQQGAGGYTF; CDR3 DNA: TGTGCCAGCAGGCAACAGGGGGCGGGAGGCTACACCTTC
V gene: TRBV11-1; J gene: TRBJ2-2; D gene: TRBD2; clone size: NA; CDR3 protein: CASSETSGGVNTGELFF; CDR3 DNA: TGTGCCAGCAGCGAGACTAGCGGGGGAGTGAACACCGGGGAGCTGTTTTTT
V gene: TRBV7-9; J gene: TRBJ1-2; D gene: TRBD1; clone size: few; CDR3 protein: CASSLGTGSDGYTF; CDR3 DNA: TGTGCCAGCAGCTTAGGGACAGGGTCCGATGGCTACACCTTC
V gene: TRBV19; J gene: TRBJ1-1; D gene: NA; clone size: NA; CDR3 protein: CASSNSPGTNTEAFF; CDR3 DNA: TGTGCCAGTAGTAATTCCCCAGGGACTAACACTGAAGCTTTCTTT
V gene: TRBV19; J gene: TRBJ2-1; D gene: TRBD1; clone size: NA; CDR3 protein: CASRTGAIWFF; CDR3 DNA: TGTGCCAGTAGAACAGGGGCAATTTGGTTCTTC
V gene: TRBV5-1; J gene: TRBJ2-5; D gene: TRBD1; clone size: NA; CDR3 protein: CASSKTGGEETQYF; CDR3 DNA: TGCGCCAGCAGCAAGACAGGGGGGGAGGAGACCCAGTACTTC
V gene: TRBV21-1; J gene: TRBJ1-1; D gene: NA; clone size: NA; CDR3 protein: CASSKEGGPTGWTEAFF; CDR3 DNA: TGTGCCAGCAGCAAAGAAGGGGGCCCTACTGGGTGGACTGAAGCTTTCTTT
V gene: TRBV28; J gene: TRBJ1-2; D gene: NA; clone size: NA; CDR3 protein: CASSDSNYGYTF; CDR3 DNA: TGTGCCAGCAGCGACAGTAACTATGGCTACACCTTC
V gene: TRBV5-1; J gene: TRBJ2-5; D gene: NA; clone size: NA; CDR3 protein: CASSLALQVETQYF; CDR3 DNA: TGCGCCAGCAGCTTGGCACTACAGGTAGAGACCCAGTACTTC
V gene: TRBV27; J gene: TRBJ2-3; D gene: TRBD1; clone size: NA; CDR3 protein: CASSRTGGKTDTQYF; CDR3 DNA: TGTGCCAGCAGCCGGACAGGGGGCAAAACAGATACGCAGTATTTT
V gene: TRBV5-1; J gene: TRBJ2-5; D gene: TRBD1; clone size: once; CDR3 protein: CASSPWGQAQETQYF; CDR3 DNA: TGCGCCAGCAGCCCCTGGGGACAGGCCCAAGAGACCCAGTACTTC
V gene: TRBV2; J gene: TRBJ1-6; D gene: NA; clone size: NA; CDR3 protein: CASSEQGARSGSPLHF; CDR3 DNA: TGTGCCAGCAGTGAACAGGGTGCCCGGTCGGGTTCACCCCTCCACTTT
V gene: TRBV29-1; J gene: TRBJ2-7; D gene: TRBD2; clone size: NA; CDR3 protein: CSVTTSGVREQYF; CDR3 DNA: TGCAGCGTTACGACTAGCGGGGTACGCGAGCAGTACTTC
V gene: TRBV7-8; J gene: TRBJ2-7; D gene: TRBD1; clone size: NA; CDR3 protein: CASSPRGTGAYEQYF; CDR3 DNA: TGTGCCAGCAGCCCGCGCGGGACAGGGGCCTACGAGCAGTACTTC
V gene: TRBV28; J gene: TRBJ2-5; D gene: NA; clone size: NA; CDR3 protein: CASSRARVETQYF; CDR3 DNA: TGTGCCAGCAGCCGAGCCAGGGTTGAGACCCAGTACTTC
V gene: TRBV18; J gene: TRBJ1-1; D gene: NA; clone size: NA; CDR3 protein: CASSPSGGNTEAFF; CDR3 DNA: TGTGCCAGCTCACCATCCGGGGGGAACACTGAAGCTTTCTTT
V gene: TRBV6-5; J gene: TRBJ2-1; D gene: NA; clone size: NA; CDR3 protein: CASSYYPSGTYNEQFF; CDR3 DNA: TGTGCCAGCAGTTACTACCCGAGCGGAACCTACAATGAGCAGTTCTTC
V gene: TRBV29-1; J gene: TRBJ2-5; D gene: TRBD2; clone size: NA; CDR3 protein: CSVASGGARETQYF; CDR3 DNA: TGCAGCGTGGCCAGCGGGGGGGCCAGGGAGACCCAGTACTTC
V gene: TRBV7-2; J gene: TRBJ2-7; D gene: TRBD2; clone size: NA; CDR3 protein: CASSPAGGRYEQYF; CDR3 DNA: TGTGCCAGCAGCCCAGCGGGGGGGCGTTACGAGCAGTACTTC
V gene: TRBV4-3; J gene: TRBJ2-1; D gene: TRBD2; clone size: medium-sized; CDR3 protein: CASSQTSGGSYNEQFF; CDR3 DNA: TGCGCCAGCAGCCAAACCAGCGGGGGCTCATACAATGAGCAGTTCTTC
V gene: TRBV30; J gene: TRBJ1-4; D gene: NA; clone size: NA; CDR3 protein: CAWTSRSPNEKLFF; CDR3 DNA: TGTGCCTGGACGTCTCGTTCCCCTAATGAAAAACTGTTTTTT
V gene: TRBV4-1; J gene: TRBJ2-1; D gene: TRBD2; clone size: NA; CDR3 protein: CASSGGTEPYNEQFF; CDR3 DNA: TGCGCCAGCTCCGGGGGGACGGAACCCTACAATGAGCAGTTCTTC